This T cell receptor (beta chain) was retrieved from a study of T cell repertoires in cytomegalovirus infection. Study at large: Recently described HLA-C-restricted plus well-studied HLA-B-restricted CMV epitopes were used. In public TCR beta signatures, there were indications of both CMV infection and matching HLA type.

This clonotype was recorded a few times. Its antigen remains unidentified. Findings and caveats of the study: Totalled public TCR beta family frequency picked out people who carried CMV plus the relevant HLA. CMV-specific TCR beta clonotypes restricted by HLA-C were the ones dominating the ex vivo response.

TCRdb independently ran MiXCR on the reads; one entry per CDR3 protein. Here the sample spans approximately 1,000,000 distinct CDR3 sequences, 30% to 40% being singletons. Germline assignment: CDR1 SGHVS and CDR2 FQNEAQ. The V and J ends lost 6 bases and 4 bases respectively, with 18 bases between them. The CDR3 is 15 residues long. This specimen consisted of cultured CD8+ T cells from PBMCs, obtained from culture after CMV antigen stimulation. The source of this sequence is a human donor in good health (CMV status not recorded). Some clones in this sample may be carry-over from other donors' samples. The chain carries TRBV7-8 and TRBJ2-5; either TRBD1 or TRBD2 may fit D (6 bases each). The chain's CDR3 is CASSSGTGRGETQYF. The CDR3 nucleotides are TGTGCCAGCAGTAGTGGAACAGGGCGGGGAGAGACCCAGTACTTC.